This T cell receptor beta chain originates from a study of regulatory T cells in long-lasting Graves disease. CDR3-region Arm-PCR and iRepertoire HTBI primers produced the TCR beta libraries. Source study methods: Sample data revealed 60 to 80 TRBV and 14 TRBJ segments. TCRdb reprocessed the multiplex PCR reads with MiXCR, giving one entry per CDR3 protein. For this entry, the V and J calls and clone size follow TCRdb and not the study's own pipeline. This table has around 450,000 distinct CDR3 sequences, roughly 16% appearing once. General observations from the study: The TCR repertoire of persistent Graves' patients was less diverse than that of newly diagnosed ones. TRBV28, TRBJ1-2 and TRBJ2-5 were favored in persistent disease.

Comment on this clonotype: Its antigen is undetermined.

Germline CDR1 and CDR2: MDHEN and SYDVKM. The CDR3 covers 17 residues. V dropped 6 bases and J dropped 0 bases, with 18 bases sitting between them. Time point in this sample: newly diagnosed GD, antithyroid drugs for less than 3 months. The TCR library was made from RNA extracted from PBMCs. These data also formed part of another study, on T cells in Graves' hyperthyroidism and ophthalmopathy. This second report adds: Hyperthyroidism in the patients, aged 18 to 65, was newly diagnosed and under 2 months in duration.

The sequenced sample was peripheral blood mononuclear cells (PBMCs), obtained at new diagnosis, from a patient treated with antithyroid drugs. The sequence derives from a man between 40 and 49 years old with Graves disease. The chain combines TRBV28 with TRBJ1-5; tentative D call: TRBD1 (6 bases). This chain's CDR3 is CASSRGQKYYSNQPQHF. CDR3 sequence (DNA): TGTGCCAGCAGCCGAGGACAGAAGTATTATAGCAATCAGCCCCAGCATTTT.